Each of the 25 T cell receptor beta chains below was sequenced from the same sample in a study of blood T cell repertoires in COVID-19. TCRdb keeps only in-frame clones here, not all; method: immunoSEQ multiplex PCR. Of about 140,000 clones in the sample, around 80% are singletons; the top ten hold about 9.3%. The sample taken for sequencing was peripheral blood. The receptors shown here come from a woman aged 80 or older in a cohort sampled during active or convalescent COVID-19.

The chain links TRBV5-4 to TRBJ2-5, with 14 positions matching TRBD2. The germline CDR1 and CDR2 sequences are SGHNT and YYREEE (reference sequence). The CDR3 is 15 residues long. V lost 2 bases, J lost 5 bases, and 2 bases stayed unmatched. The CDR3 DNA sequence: TGTGCCAGCAGCTTCGGGACTAGCGGGAGCGAGACCCAGTACTTC. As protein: CASSFGTSGSETQYF.

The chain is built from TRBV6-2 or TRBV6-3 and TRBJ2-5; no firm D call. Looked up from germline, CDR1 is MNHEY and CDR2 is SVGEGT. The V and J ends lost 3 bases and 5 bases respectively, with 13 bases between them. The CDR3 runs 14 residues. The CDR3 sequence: CASSYYGLRETQYF. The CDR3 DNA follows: TGTGCCAGCAGTTATTATGGGCTTCGGGAGACCCAGTACTTC.

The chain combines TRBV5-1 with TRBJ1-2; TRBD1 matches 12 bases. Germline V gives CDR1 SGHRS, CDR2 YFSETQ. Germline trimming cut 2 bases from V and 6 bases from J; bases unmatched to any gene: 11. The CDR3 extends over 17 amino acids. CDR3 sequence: CASSFGDRGQGAHGYTF. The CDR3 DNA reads TGCGCCAGCAGCTTTGGGGATCGGGGACAGGGGGCTCATGGCTACACCTTC. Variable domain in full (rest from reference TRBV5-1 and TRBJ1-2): KAGVTQTPRYLIKTRGQQVTLSCSPISGHRSVSWYQQTPGQGLQFLFEYFSETQRNKGNFPGRFSGRQFSNSRSEMNVSTLELGDSALYLCASSFGDRGQGAHGYTFGSGTRLTVV.

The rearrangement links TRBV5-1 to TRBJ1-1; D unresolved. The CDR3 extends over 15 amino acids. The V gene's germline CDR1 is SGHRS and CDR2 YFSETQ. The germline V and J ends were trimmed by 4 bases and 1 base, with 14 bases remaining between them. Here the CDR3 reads CASSPQVPANTEAFF. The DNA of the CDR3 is TGCGCCAGCAGCCCCCAGGTACCAGCGAACACTGAAGCTTTCTTT.

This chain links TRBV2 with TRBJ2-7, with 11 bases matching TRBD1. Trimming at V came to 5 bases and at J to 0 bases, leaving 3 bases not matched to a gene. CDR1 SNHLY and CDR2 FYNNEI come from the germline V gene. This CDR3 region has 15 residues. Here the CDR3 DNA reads TGTGCCAGCAGTTTCGGGACAGGGGGCTCCTACGAGCAGTACTTC. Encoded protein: CASSFGTGGSYEQYF. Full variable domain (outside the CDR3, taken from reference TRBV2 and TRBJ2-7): EPEVTQTPSHQVTQMGQEVILRCVPISNHLYFYWYRQILGQKVEFLVSFYNNEISEKSEIFDDQFSVERPDGSNFTLKIRSTKLEDSAMYFCASSFGTGGSYEQYFGPGTRLTVT.

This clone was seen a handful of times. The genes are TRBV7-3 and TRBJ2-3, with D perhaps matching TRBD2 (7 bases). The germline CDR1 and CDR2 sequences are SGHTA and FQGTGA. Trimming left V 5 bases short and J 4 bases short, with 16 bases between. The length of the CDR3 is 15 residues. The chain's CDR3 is CASSVNGGAPDTQYF. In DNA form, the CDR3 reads TGTGCCAGCAGCGTTAATGGGGGGGCCCCAGATACGCAGTATTTT.

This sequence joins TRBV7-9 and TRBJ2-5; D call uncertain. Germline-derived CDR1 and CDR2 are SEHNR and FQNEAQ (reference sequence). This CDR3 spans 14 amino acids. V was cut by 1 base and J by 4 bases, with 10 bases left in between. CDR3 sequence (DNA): TGTGCCAGCAGCTTAGAGCCGGTTGGAGAGACCCAGTACTTC. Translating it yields CASSLEPVGETQYF.

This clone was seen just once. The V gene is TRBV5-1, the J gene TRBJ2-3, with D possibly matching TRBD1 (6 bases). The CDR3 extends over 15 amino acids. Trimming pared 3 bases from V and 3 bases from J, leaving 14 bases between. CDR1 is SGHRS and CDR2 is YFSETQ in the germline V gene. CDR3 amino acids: CASSSDRLITDTQYF. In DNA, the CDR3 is TGCGCCAGCAGCTCGGACAGATTAATTACAGATACGCAGTATTTT.

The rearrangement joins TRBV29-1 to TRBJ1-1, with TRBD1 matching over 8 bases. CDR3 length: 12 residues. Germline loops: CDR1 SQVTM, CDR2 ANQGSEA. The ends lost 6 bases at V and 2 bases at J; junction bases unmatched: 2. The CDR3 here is CSVRGLNTEAFF. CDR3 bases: TGCAGCGTCAGGGGGCTTAACACTGAAGCTTTCTTT.

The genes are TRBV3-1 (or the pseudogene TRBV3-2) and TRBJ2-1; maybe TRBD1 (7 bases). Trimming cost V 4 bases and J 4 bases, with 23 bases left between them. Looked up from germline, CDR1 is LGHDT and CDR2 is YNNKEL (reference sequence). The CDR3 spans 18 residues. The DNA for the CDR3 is TGTGCCAGCAGCCTAAACATATGGGCAGGGGGGTCATACAATGAGCAGTTCTTC. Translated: CASSLNIWAGGSYNEQFF.

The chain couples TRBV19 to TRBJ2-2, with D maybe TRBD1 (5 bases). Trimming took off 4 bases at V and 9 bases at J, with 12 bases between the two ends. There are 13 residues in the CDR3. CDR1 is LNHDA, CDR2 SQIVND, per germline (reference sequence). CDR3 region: CASSRNAGWELFF. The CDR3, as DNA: TGTGCCAGTAGTAGAAACGCAGGGTGGGAGCTGTTTTTT.

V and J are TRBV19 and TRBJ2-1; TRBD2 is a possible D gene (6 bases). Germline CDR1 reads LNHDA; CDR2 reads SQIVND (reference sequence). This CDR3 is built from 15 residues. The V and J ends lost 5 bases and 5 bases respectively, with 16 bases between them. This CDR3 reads CASSDAGWADNEQFF. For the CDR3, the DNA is TGTGCCAGTAGTGACGCGGGGTGGGCTGACAATGAGCAGTTCTTC.

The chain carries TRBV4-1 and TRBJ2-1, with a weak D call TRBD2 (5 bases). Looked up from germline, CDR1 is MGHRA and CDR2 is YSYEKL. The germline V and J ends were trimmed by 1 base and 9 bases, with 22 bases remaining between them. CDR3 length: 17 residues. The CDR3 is CASSQALAGILNPEQFF. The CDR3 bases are TGCGCCAGCAGCCAAGCTCTCGCGGGTATTCTAAACCCTGAGCAGTTCTTC.

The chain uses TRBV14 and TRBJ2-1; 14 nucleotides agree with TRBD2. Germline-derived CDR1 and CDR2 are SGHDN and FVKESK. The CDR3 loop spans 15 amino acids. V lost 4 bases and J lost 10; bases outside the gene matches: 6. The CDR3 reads CASSRGLAGGGEQFF. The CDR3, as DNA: TGTGCCAGCAGCCGAGGACTAGCGGGGGGCGGGGAGCAGTTCTTC.

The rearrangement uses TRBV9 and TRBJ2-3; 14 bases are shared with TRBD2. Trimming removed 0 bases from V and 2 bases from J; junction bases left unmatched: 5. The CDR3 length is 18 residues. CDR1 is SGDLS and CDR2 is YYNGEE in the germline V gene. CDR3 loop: CASSVEGLAGESTDTQYF. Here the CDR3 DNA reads TGTGCCAGCAGCGTAGAGGGACTAGCGGGGGAGTCCACAGATACGCAGTATTTT.

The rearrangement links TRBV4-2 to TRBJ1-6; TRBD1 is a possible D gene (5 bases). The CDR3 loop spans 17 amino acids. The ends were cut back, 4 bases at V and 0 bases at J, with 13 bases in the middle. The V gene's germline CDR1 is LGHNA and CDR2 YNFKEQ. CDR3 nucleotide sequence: TGTGCCAGCAGCCGAACATACAGGAGCTCCTATAATTCACCCCTCCACTTT. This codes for CASSRTYRSSYNSPLHF.

The CDR3 DNA reads TGTGCCAGCAGTTACTCGCAGGACTATGGCTACACCTTC. Encoded protein: CASSYSQDYGYTF. V is TRBV6-5 and J is TRBJ1-2; no reliable D call. The CDR3 runs 13 residues. Germline V gene lookup returns CDR1 MNHEY and CDR2 SVGAGI. Trimming removed 0 bases at V and 3 bases at J, with 5 bases between.

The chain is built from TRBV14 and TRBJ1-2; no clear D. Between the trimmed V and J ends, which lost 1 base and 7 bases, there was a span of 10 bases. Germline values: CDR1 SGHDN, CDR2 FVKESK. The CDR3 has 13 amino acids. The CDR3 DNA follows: TGTGCCAGCAGCCAAGCCATCGCCGGTGGCTACACCTTC. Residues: CASSQAIAGGYTF.

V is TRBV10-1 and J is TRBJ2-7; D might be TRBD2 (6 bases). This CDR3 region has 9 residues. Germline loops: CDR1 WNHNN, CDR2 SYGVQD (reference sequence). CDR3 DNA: TGCGCCAGCAGTGAACTAGCTGGCGTC. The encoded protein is CASSELAGV.

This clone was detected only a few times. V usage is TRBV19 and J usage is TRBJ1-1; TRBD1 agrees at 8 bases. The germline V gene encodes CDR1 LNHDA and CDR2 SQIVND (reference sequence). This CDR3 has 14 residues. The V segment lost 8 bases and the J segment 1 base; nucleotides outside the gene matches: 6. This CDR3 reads CASVGTGQNTEAFF. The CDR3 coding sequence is TGTGCCAGTGTAGGGACAGGACAGAACACTGAAGCTTTCTTT.

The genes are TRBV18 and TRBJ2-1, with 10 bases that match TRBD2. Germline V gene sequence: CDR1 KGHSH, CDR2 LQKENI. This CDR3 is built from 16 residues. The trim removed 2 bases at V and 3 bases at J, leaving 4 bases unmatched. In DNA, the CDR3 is TGTGCCAGCTCACCAAGGCTAGCGGGGGTCTACAATGAGCAGTTCTTC. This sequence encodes CASSPRLAGVYNEQFF.

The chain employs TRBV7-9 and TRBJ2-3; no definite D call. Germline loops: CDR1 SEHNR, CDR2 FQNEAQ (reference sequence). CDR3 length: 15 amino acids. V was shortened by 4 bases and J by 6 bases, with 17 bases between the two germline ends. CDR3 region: CASSSINAMRDTQYF. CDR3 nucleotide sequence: TGTGCCAGCAGCTCCATTAATGCTATGCGTGATACGCAGTATTTT.

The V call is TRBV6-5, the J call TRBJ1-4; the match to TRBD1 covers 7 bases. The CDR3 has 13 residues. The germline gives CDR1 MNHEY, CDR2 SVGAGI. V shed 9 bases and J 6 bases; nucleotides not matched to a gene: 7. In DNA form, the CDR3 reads TGTGCCAGTAGCGGACAGGTAGATGAAAAACTGTTTTTT. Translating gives CASSGQVDEKLFF.

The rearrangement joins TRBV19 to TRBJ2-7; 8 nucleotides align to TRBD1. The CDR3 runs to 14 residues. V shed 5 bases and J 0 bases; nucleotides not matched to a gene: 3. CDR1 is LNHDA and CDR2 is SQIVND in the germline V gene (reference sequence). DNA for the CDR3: TGTGCCAGTAGTTGGGACAGGCACTCCTACGAGCAGTACTTC. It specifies CASSWDRHSYEQYF.

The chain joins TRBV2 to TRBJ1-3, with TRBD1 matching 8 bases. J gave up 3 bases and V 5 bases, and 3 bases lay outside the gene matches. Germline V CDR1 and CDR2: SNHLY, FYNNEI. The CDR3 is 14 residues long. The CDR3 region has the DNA TGTGCCAGCAGTAAGGACAGGGTTGGAAACACCATATATTTT. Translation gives CASSKDRVGNTIYF.